These T cell receptor beta chains were read from a single sample in a study of blood T cell repertoires in COVID-19. Sequenced by immunoSEQ multiplex PCR; TCRdb stores in-frame clones only, minus some. The top ten clones hold 25% to 30% of a sample with tens of thousands of clones, about 76% of them seen once. Sample: peripheral blood. These receptors all come from an elderly woman with active or convalescent COVID-19. CDR3s include the opening cysteine and the closing phenylalanine or tryptophan. A D gene is named only where the DNA matches it firmly. The size field is filled for only some rows; it gives once, few, many or a size class.

d_call cdr3_length j_call v_call clone_size cdr3_aa cdr3_nt
TRBD2 15 TRBJ2-3 TRBV14 NA CASSQISGGADTQYF TGTGCCAGCAGCCAAATTAGCGGGGGTGCAGATACGCAGTATTTT
TRBD2 18 TRBJ2-2 TRBV4-3 NA CASSQTLAVIANTGELFF TGCGCCAGCAGCCAGACACTAGCGGTAATAGCGAACACCGGGGAGCTGTTTTTT
TRBD1 15 TRBJ2-7 TRBV13 few CASSTFMTGNDEQYF TGTGCCAGCAGTACTTTTATGACAGGGAACGACGAGCAGTACTTC
TRBD1 15 TRBJ2-7 TRBV18 NA CASSPQTGGFDEQYF TGTGCCAGCTCACCACAGACAGGGGGATTCGACGAGCAGTACTTC
NA 14 TRBJ2-1 TRBV11-2 once CASSLDYVGNEQFF TGTGCCAGCAGCTTGGACTATGTGGGCAATGAGCAGTTCTTC
NA 15 TRBJ1-5 TRBV2 NA CASSGGTGSNQPQHF TGTGCCAGCAGTGGAGGTACAGGATCCAATCAGCCCCAGCATTTT
NA 16 TRBJ1-3 TRBV7-9 NA CASSLEGLTLGNTIYF TGTGCCAGCAGCTTAGAGGGACTTACACTTGGAAACACCATATATTTT
TRBD1 14 TRBJ2-1 TRBV6-5 NA CASTEGAQYNEQFF TGTGCCAGCACAGAGGGGGCGCAGTACAATGAGCAGTTCTTC
TRBD1 14 TRBJ2-3 TRBV7-8 NA CASSFRQGADTQYF TGTGCCAGCAGCTTTAGACAGGGAGCTGATACGCAGTATTTT
TRBD2 16 TRBJ2-3 TRBV11-2 NA CASSSMWRGDTDTQYF TGTGCCAGCAGCTCTATGTGGCGGGGGGACACAGATACGCAGTATTTT
NA 16 TRBJ2-2 TRBV4-1 NA CASSQVGEPNTGELFF TGCGCCAGCAGCCAAGTGGGAGAACCCAACACCGGGGAGCTGTTTTTT
TRBD1 14 TRBJ2-2 TRBV19 NA CASSTGTGRGELFF TGTGCCAGTAGTACCGGGACAGGGCGCGGGGAGCTGTTTTTT
TRBD1 15 TRBJ2-7 TRBV4-3 NA CASSRSTGEAYEQYF TGCGCCAGCAGCCGCTCGACAGGGGAGGCCTACGAGCAGTACTTC
TRBD2 15 TRBJ2-7 TRBV9 NA CASSVRGGAGGEQYF TGTGCCAGCAGCGTACGCGGGGGGGCCGGTGGGGAGCAGTACTTC
TRBD2 15 TRBJ2-5 TRBV11-2 NA CASSTFSGGQETQYF TGTGCCAGCAGCACCTTTAGCGGGGGTCAAGAGACCCAGTACTTC
NA 15 TRBJ1-1 TRBV19 NA CASSMGGAGSTEAFF TGTGCCAGTAGTATGGGGGGGGCAGGTTCCACTGAAGCTTTCTTT
NA 15 TRBJ1-3 TRBV19 NA CASQSVAGSGNTIYF TGTGCCAGTCAATCCGTGGCGGGGTCTGGAAACACCATATATTTT
NA 15 TRBJ2-2 TRBV7-2 NA CASSLQGRNTGELFF TGTGCCAGCAGCTTACAAGGGAGGAACACCGGGGAGCTGTTTTTT
NA 12 TRBJ2-7 TRBV15 NA CATSRAGYEQYF TGTGCCACCAGCAGAGCGGGGTACGAGCAGTACTTC
NA 14 TRBJ2-1 TRBV11-2 NA CASSEVSIYNEQFF TGTGCCAGCAGCGAGGTATCTATCTACAATGAGCAGTTCTTC
TRBD2 16 TRBJ2-1 TRBV7-2 NA CASSLLLAGKYNEQFF TGTGCCAGCAGCTTACTACTAGCGGGGAAATACAATGAGCAGTTCTTC
TRBD2 15 TRBJ2-1 TRBV11-2 NA CASSPRAGGYNEQFF TGTGCCAGCAGCCCGAGAGCGGGGGGATACAATGAGCAGTTCTTC
TRBD2 20 TRBJ2-3 TRBV19 NA CASSHGTSGPLLGATDTQYF TGTGCCAGTAGTCACGGGACTAGCGGACCTCTACTTGGGGCGACAGATACGCAGTATTTT
TRBD1 16 TRBJ2-3 TRBV18 NA CASSPFSGGLRDTQYF TGTGCCAGCTCACCGTTTTCAGGGGGCTTGAGGGATACGCAGTATTTT
TRBD1 15 TRBJ1-1 TRBV6-5 once CASRITGGAGTEAFF TGTGCCAGCAGGATTACAGGGGGCGCAGGGACTGAAGCTTTCTTT
TRBD1 14 TRBJ2-1 TRBV9 NA CASSPGQEFNEQFF TGTGCCAGCAGCCCGGGACAGGAGTTCAATGAGCAGTTCTTC
TRBD1 15 TRBJ2-2 TRBV5-1 many CASSVDRADTGELFF TGCGCCAGCAGCGTCGACAGGGCCGACACCGGGGAGCTGTTTTTT
NA 13 TRBJ1-1 TRBV29-1 NA CSALTGVNTEAFF TGCAGCGCTCTAACGGGGGTGAACACTGAAGCTTTCTTT
NA 14 TRBJ2-5 TRBV5-4 NA CASSLDLATETQYF TGTGCCAGCAGCTTGGATCTAGCGACGGAGACCCAGTACTTC
NA 14 TRBJ1-4 TRBV7-2 NA CASSLSRRDEKLFF TGTGCCAGCAGCTTAAGTCGTCGGGATGAAAAACTGTTTTTT
NA 14 TRBJ1-5 TRBV2 NA CASSKDTANQPQHF TGTGCCAGCAGTAAGGACACCGCTAATCAGCCCCAGCATTTT
NA 13 TRBJ1-2 TRBV11-2 NA CASSLSADYGYTF TGTGCCAGCAGCTTATCTGCGGACTATGGCTACACCTTC
TRBD2 18 TRBJ2-5 TRBV7-2 NA CASSNELAGEVSMETQYF TGTGCCAGCAGTAACGAGCTAGCGGGGGAGGTGTCGATGGAGACCCAGTACTTC
NA 13 TRBJ2-2 TRBV9 few CASSFTSTGELFF TGTGCCAGCAGCTTTACGAGCACCGGGGAGCTGTTTTTT
NA 14 TRBJ1-1 TRBV5-1 many CASSSGNTNTEAFF TGCGCCAGCAGCTCAGGGAATACGAACACTGAAGCTTTCTTT
TRBD1 16 TRBJ1-4 TRBV6-5 NA CASSYSPGGSNEKLFF TGTGCCAGCAGTTACTCACCAGGGGGTTCTAATGAAAAACTGTTTTTT
NA 15 TRBJ1-2 TRBV11-2 NA CASSQRRGWSSGYTF TGTGCCAGCAGCCAAAGGCGGGGGTGGTCCTCTGGCTACACCTTC
TRBD1 14 TRBJ1-1 TRBV6-5 few CASRNRGRVTEAFF TGTGCCAGCAGGAACAGGGGTAGAGTAACTGAAGCTTTCTTT
NA 12 TRBJ2-3 TRBV6-5 NA CASSQSPDTQYF TGTGCCAGCAGCCAATCCCCAGATACGCAGTATTTT
NA 14 TRBJ1-2 TRBV6-6 few CASSYNRREIGYTF TGTGCCAGCAGTTACAATCGGAGAGAGATTGGCTACACCTTC
TRBD1 15 TRBJ1-2 TRBV6-1 NA CASSEARTGNYGYTF TGTGCCAGCAGTGAAGCCCGGACAGGGAACTATGGCTACACCTTC
NA 19 TRBJ2-3 TRBV7-2 NA CASSLSVPGAPLSTDTQYF TGTGCCAGCAGCTTAAGTGTTCCAGGGGCTCCCCTTAGCACAGATACGCAGTATTTT
NA 12 TRBJ1-2 TRBV12-3/TRBV12-4 NA CASSLTGYGYTF TGTGCCAGCAGTTTGACTGGATATGGCTACACCTTC
TRBD1 15 TRBJ1-2 TRBV9 NA CASSATGALVYGYTF TGTGCCAGCAGCGCAACAGGGGCCTTAGTCTATGGCTACACCTTC
TRBD1 15 TRBJ2-1 TRBV7-9 NA CASSLATGGEVEQFF TGTGCCAGCAGCTTAGCGACAGGGGGAGAGGTTGAGCAGTTCTTC
NA 12 TRBJ2-1 TRBV24-1 NA CATSEGGNEQFF TGTGCCACCAGTGAAGGGGGCAATGAGCAGTTCTTC
NA 16 TRBJ1-6 TRBV7-2 few CASSLLGGRYNSPLHF TGTGCCAGCAGCTTACTAGGGGGACGATATAATTCACCCCTCCACTTT